Included here is one T cell receptor beta chain sequence, with context. Its target is not known. Clones were sequenced by immunoSEQ multiplex PCR, and TCRdb holds only the in-frame ones, with some missing. The sample shows about 89,000 clones, 94% of them seen only once. Looked up from germline, CDR1 is SGHTA and CDR2 is FQGNSA. CDR3 length: 13 amino acids. V was pared by 2 bases and J by 7 bases, with 9 bases between. This record belongs to a study of graft-versus-host responses after intestinal transplantation. Study-wide context: Among the recipients, all got anti-thymocyte globulin induction and then tacrolimus and steroids for around 3 years.

Notes on the study in general: HvG clone declines early post-transplant were associated with peak circulating GvH levels.

The chain has TRBV7-2 and TRBJ1-5; D unclear. The sample in question was unstimulated CD4+ T cells sorted from spleen or lymph node cells, obtained before transplant. The clonotype comes from a human donor who was the organ donor for an intestinal transplant. This CDR3 reads CASSLTVWQPQHF. The CDR3 nucleotides are TGTGCCAGCAGCTTAACAGTGTGGCAGCCCCAGCATTTT. Using reference TRBV7-2 and TRBJ1-5 for the parts outside the CDR3, the full variable domain is GAGVSQSPSNKVTEKGKDVELRCDPISGHTALYWYRQSLGQGLEFLIYFQGNSAPDKSGLPSDRFSAERTGGSVSTLTIQRTQQEDSAVYLCASSLTVWQPQHFGDGTRLSIL.